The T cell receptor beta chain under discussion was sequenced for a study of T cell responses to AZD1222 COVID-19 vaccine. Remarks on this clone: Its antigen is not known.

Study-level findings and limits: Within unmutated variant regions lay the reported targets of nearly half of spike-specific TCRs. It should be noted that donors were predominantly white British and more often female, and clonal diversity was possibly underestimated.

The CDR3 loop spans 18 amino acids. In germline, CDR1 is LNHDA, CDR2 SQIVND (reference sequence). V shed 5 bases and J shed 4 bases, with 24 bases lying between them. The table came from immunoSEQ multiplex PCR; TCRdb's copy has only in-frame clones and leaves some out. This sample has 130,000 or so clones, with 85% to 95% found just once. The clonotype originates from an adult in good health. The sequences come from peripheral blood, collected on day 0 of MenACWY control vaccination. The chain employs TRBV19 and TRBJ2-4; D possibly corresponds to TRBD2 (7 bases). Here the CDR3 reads CASSSHGGTPRGKNIQYF. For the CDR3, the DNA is TGTGCCAGTAGTTCCCACGGGGGGACACCAAGAGGAAAAAACATTCAGTACTTC.